Listed below are T cell receptor beta chains from one sample, sequenced in a study of graft-versus-host responses after intestinal transplantation. The antigens these receptors bind are not known. Produced via immunoSEQ multiplex PCR; TCRdb's table is partial and in-frame only. The repertoire holds tens of thousands of clones, with approximately 94% as singletons. The starting material was unstimulated CD8+ T cells sorted from spleen or lymph node cells, obtained before intestinal transplant. These receptors originate from a human donor who received an intestinal transplant. The CDR3 runs from the conserved cysteine through the conserved F or W. Each record gives: J gene, V gene, D gene, CDR3 protein, CDR3 DNA. D genes are given only for firm matches.

J: TRBJ2-5
V: TRBV4-1
D: TRBD2
CDR3: CASSQDAGLAGGNRETQYF
DNA: TGCGCCAGCAGCCAAGATGCGGGGCTAGCGGGAGGGAATCGAGAGACCCAGTACTTC

J: TRBJ1-2
V: TRBV15
D: -
CDR3: CATSRVQEIYGYTF
DNA: TGTGCCACCAGCAGAGTACAGGAAATCTATGGCTACACCTTC

J: TRBJ2-1
V: TRBV9
D: -
CDR3: CASSAPGTPNEQFF
DNA: TGTGCCAGCAGCGCCCCCGGGACACCCAATGAGCAGTTCTTC

J: TRBJ2-3
V: TRBV19
D: -
CDR3: CASSILGRDTDTQYF
DNA: TGTGCCAGTAGTATTCTTGGCAGGGACACAGATACGCAGTATTTT

J: TRBJ1-4
V: TRBV6-6
D: -
CDR3: CASSYLGEDEKLFF
DNA: TGTGCCAGCAGTTACTTGGGAGAAGATGAAAAACTGTTTTTT

J: TRBJ2-7
V: TRBV19
D: TRBD2
CDR3: CASSIGEGSYEQYF
DNA: TGTGCCAGTAGTATAGGGGAGGGCTCCTACGAGCAGTACTTC

J: TRBJ2-6
V: TRBV28
D: -
CDR3: CASSSPKADSYSGANVLTF
DNA: TGTGCCAGCAGCTCGCCCAAGGCGGATTCTTACTCTGGGGCCAACGTCCTGACTTTC

J: TRBJ1-1
V: TRBV7-8
D: -
CDR3: CASSPREFAYTEAFF
DNA: TGTGCCAGCAGCCCGAGGGAATTTGCGTACACTGAAGCTTTCTTT

J: TRBJ2-7
V: TRBV9
D: -
CDR3: CASNTDGTAAYEQYF
DNA: TGTGCCAGTAATACTGACGGTACAGCCGCCTACGAGCAGTACTTC

J: TRBJ2-1
V: TRBV5-1
D: TRBD2
CDR3: CASSPMGLAGKEQFF
DNA: TGCGCCAGCAGCCCCATGGGACTAGCGGGAAAGGAGCAGTTCTTC

J: TRBJ1-2
V: TRBV4-1
D: -
CDR3: CASSHTALDYGYTF
DNA: TGCGCCAGCAGCCATACAGCGTTAGACTATGGCTACACCTTC

J: TRBJ1-1
V: TRBV2
D: -
CDR3: CASRSRGSTEAFF
DNA: TGTGCCAGCAGATCCAGGGGAAGCACTGAAGCTTTCTTT

J: TRBJ2-3
V: TRBV27
D: -
CDR3: CASSLTGRGNTQYF
DNA: TGTGCCAGCAGTTTAACCGGGAGAGGAAATACGCAGTATTTT

J: TRBJ2-5
V: TRBV29-1
D: -
CDR3: CSVDSTGRIQETQYF
DNA: TGCAGCGTTGATTCGACAGGAAGGATCCAAGAGACCCAGTACTTC

J: TRBJ2-1
V: TRBV11-2
D: TRBD1
CDR3: CASSLVAGQGQVDEQFF
DNA: TGTGCCAGCAGCTTAGTGGCAGGACAGGGGCAGGTCGATGAGCAGTTCTTC

J: TRBJ1-6
V: TRBV9
D: -
CDR3: CASSVEQGHNSPLHF
DNA: TGTGCCAGCAGCGTAGAACAGGGTCATAATTCACCCCTCCACTTT

J: TRBJ1-4
V: TRBV2
D: -
CDR3: CASSDPRVLADNEKLFF
DNA: TGTGCCAGCAGTGATCCGAGAGTCCTGGCAGATAATGAAAAACTGTTTTTT

J: TRBJ2-1
V: TRBV4-2
D: -
CDR3: CASSQEVGLYYNEQFF
DNA: TGTGCCAGCAGCCAAGAGGTGGGGCTTTACTACAATGAGCAGTTCTTC

J: TRBJ2-1
V: TRBV5-4
D: -
CDR3: CASSEVLGTYNEQFF
DNA: TGTGCCAGCAGCGAGGTACTAGGGACCTACAATGAGCAGTTCTTC

J: TRBJ1-5
V: TRBV30
D: -
CDR3: CAWSWAPNQPQHF
DNA: TGTGCCTGGAGTTGGGCCCCCAATCAGCCCCAGCATTTT

J: TRBJ2-1
V: TRBV19
D: TRBD1
CDR3: CATQDRDGYNEQFF
DNA: TGTGCCACCCAAGACAGGGACGGCTACAATGAGCAGTTCTTC

J: TRBJ1-2
V: TRBV13
D: TRBD1
CDR3: CASSSLQGSPYGYTF
DNA: TGTGCCAGCAGCTCCTTACAGGGGAGTCCCTATGGCTACACCTTC

J: TRBJ2-7
V: TRBV19
D: TRBD1
CDR3: CASSSHRDRVGEQYF
DNA: TGTGCCAGTAGCTCCCACCGGGACAGGGTGGGTGAGCAGTACTTC

J: TRBJ2-3
V: TRBV9
D: -
CDR3: CASSVVPNTDTQYF
DNA: TGTGCCAGCAGCGTAGTTCCAAACACAGATACGCAGTATTTT

J: TRBJ1-4
V: TRBV27
D: -
CDR3: CASSSTNEKLFF
DNA: TGTGCCAGCAGTTCGACAAATGAAAAACTGTTTTTT

J: TRBJ2-1
V: TRBV5-1
D: -
CDR3: CASSLVLDWEQFF
DNA: TGCGCCAGCAGCTTGGTTCTGGACTGGGAGCAGTTCTTC

J: TRBJ2-1
V: TRBV19
D: TRBD2
CDR3: CASSLLAGGYNEQFF
DNA: TGTGCCAGTAGTCTACTAGCGGGAGGTTACAATGAGCAGTTCTTC